The present entry profiles one T cell receptor (beta chain) with its context. These data belong to a study of T cells expressing NK-cell markers. TCRdb re-called the 5' RACE reads, yielding one record per CDR3 amino acid sequence without DNA. The sample data list a few hundred thousand distinct CDR3 sequences. The CDR3 is 14 amino acids. From germline, CDR1 is DFQATT and CDR2 SNEGSKA (reference sequence). This chain links TRBV20-1 with TRBJ2-1; with no DNA, the TCRdb D assignment of TRBD1 cannot be verified. The sample was blood T cells: a sorted CD56 or NKG2C T cell subset, CD4+ or CD8+ T cells, or bulk PBMC T cells (not recorded which). The TCR was taken from a woman aged 50 to 60 in good health. The CDR3 region is CSARERGLYNEQFF.